These T cell receptor beta chains were read from a single sample in a study of blood T cells in healthy people across ages. TCRdb re-analysed the 5' RACE reads in MiXCR, keeping a single row per CDR3 protein. The sample comprises around 1,500,000 distinct CDR3 sequences, around two fifths of which are singletons, and roughly 7.7% rests with the top ten. Input material: blood. These receptors all stem from a woman aged 18-35 years in good health. Each CDR3 is given with its conserved first and last residue. D genes are given only for firm matches. Only some rows state a clone size, as once, few, many or a class for expanded clones.

CDR3nt	CDR3aa	d_gene	v_gene	abundance	j_gene
TGCAGTGCTAGAGATATGGGACAGGGGGTCGAGCAGTACTTC	CSARDMGQGVEQYF	TRBD1	TRBV20-1	few	TRBJ2-7
TGTGCCAGCCGGGCCCCCGATAATAATGAAAAACTGTTTTTT	CASRAPDNNEKLFF	-	TRBV7-9	-	TRBJ1-4
TGTGCCTGGAGTGAAACAATTCAGGGACTAGCGGGGGGTTTCAGCACAGATACGCAGTATTTT	CAWSETIQGLAGGFSTDTQYF	TRBD2	TRBV30	-	TRBJ2-3
TGCAGCGTTGAAGATAGGGTCCGAATTTCGACAGATACGCAGTATTTT	CSVEDRVRISTDTQYF	-	TRBV29-1	many	TRBJ2-3
TGTGCCAGCAGCGTAGATTCCCTTTGGGGGTTAGGTAACTATGGCTACACCTTC	CASSVDSLWGLGNYGYTF	-	TRBV9	-	TRBJ1-2
TGCAGTGCTGCCCGGGGACTAGCGACCAACAATGAGCAGTACTTC	CSAARGLATNNEQYF	TRBD2	TRBV20-1	-	TRBJ2-7
TGTGCCAGCAGCCACCCGGGGGCTACGCAGTTCTTC	CASSHPGATQFF	-	TRBV7-2	few	TRBJ2-1
TGTGCCAGCAGCTTAAATAGTGTTGCGGGGGGGCCAGACAATGAGCAGTTCTTC	CASSLNSVAGGPDNEQFF	TRBD2	TRBV11-3	-	TRBJ2-1
TGTGCCAGCAGCTCCGGACTAGCGGGAGGTGGGGTTCAGTATTTT	CASSSGLAGGGVQYF	TRBD2	TRBV7-2	few	TRBJ2-3
TGCAGCGTTGGGCCTCCTGGACTAACCAACAATGAGCAGTTCTTC	CSVGPPGLTNNEQFF	-	TRBV29-1	many	TRBJ2-1
TGTGCCATCAGTGGGTTTAGGGACAGGGAGATCGGAAACACCATATATTTT	CAISGFRDREIGNTIYF	TRBD1	TRBV10-3	-	TRBJ1-3
TGTGCCAGCAGCTTAGGGGGAGTCCTTGAAAGCTCCTACAATGGGCAGTTCTTC	CASSLGGVLESSYNGQFF	-	TRBV7-2	-	TRBJ2-1
TGTGCCAGCAGTGGTTCCGGGGGAAGCTCCTACGAGCAGTACTTC	CASSGSGGSSYEQYF	-	TRBV2	-	TRBJ2-7